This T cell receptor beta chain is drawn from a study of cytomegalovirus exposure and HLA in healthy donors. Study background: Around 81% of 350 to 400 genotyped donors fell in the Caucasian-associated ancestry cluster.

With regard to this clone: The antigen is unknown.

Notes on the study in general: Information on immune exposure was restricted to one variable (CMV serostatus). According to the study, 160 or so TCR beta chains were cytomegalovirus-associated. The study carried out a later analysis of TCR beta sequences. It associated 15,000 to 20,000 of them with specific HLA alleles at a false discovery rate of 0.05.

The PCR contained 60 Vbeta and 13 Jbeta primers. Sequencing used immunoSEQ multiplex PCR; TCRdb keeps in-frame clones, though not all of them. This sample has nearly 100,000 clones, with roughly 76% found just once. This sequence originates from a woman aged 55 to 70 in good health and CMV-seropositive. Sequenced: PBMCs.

The CDR3 DNA reads as TGTGCCAGCAGTTCCCACGGAGGCCAGCCCCAGCATTTT. Protein product: CASSSHGGQPQHF. The genes are TRBV25-1 and TRBJ1-5; no clear D gene. V gave up 5 bases and J gave up 7 bases, with 12 bases separating them. The CDR3 runs 13 residues. The germline V gene encodes CDR1 MGHDK and CDR2 SYGVNS.